This entry lists 24 T cell receptor beta chains sequenced from one sample in a study of cytomegalovirus exposure and HLA in healthy donors. The PCR was carried out with 60 Vbeta primers and 13 Jbeta primers. Method: immunoSEQ multiplex PCR; TCRdb's copy keeps in-frame clones and lacks some. Seen here are about 170,000 clones, around 86% observed once, and the top ten hold about 2.3%. The sample consisted of PBMCs. The receptors were gathered from a male donor in good health and CMV-seronegative.

This rearrangement joins TRBV4-3 to TRBJ2-1, with D unclear. V gave up 2 bases and J gave up 6 bases, with 11 bases separating them. CDR1 is LGHNA and CDR2 is YSLEER in the germline V gene. This CDR3 comprises 14 residues. The CDR3 region has the DNA TGCGCCAGCAGCCAACATTTAGTCATCAATGAGCAGTTCTTC. Translation: CASSQHLVINEQFF.

The J gene is TRBJ2-7, the V gene TRBV19; a weak D match, TRBD2 (6 bases). Trimming shortened V by 6 bases and J by 3 bases, and 12 bases separated the two germline ends. The CDR3 is 13 amino acids. Germline V CDR1 and CDR2: LNHDA, SQIVND (reference sequence). The CDR3 sequence: CASSSTSLYEQYF. The CDR3 coding sequence is TGTGCCAGTAGCTCGACTAGTCTCTACGAGCAGTACTTC. The whole variable domain, remainder taken from reference TRBV19 and TRBJ2-7, is DGGITQSPKYLFRKEGQNVTLSCEQNLNHDAMYWYRQDPGQGLRLIYYSQIVNDFQKGDIAEGYSVSREKKESFPLTVTSAQKNPTAFYLCASSSTSLYEQYFGPGTRLTVT.

In this sample, this clone turned up once. V gene TRBV6-5 combines with J gene TRBJ2-7; 7 positions match TRBD1. This CDR3 is built from 15 residues. The germline gives CDR1 MNHEY, CDR2 SVGAGI. Germline trimming cut 4 bases from V and 2 bases from J; bases unmatched to any gene: 8. CDR3 in amino acids: CASSLLLGQAYEQYF. CDR3 DNA sequence: TGTGCCAGCAGTTTACTCCTTGGACAGGCCTACGAGCAGTACTTC.

This clone was observed a handful of times. The V gene is TRBV21-1, the J gene TRBJ2-7; the table gives TRBD1 as D, unverified against the DNA. TRBV21-1 is an annotated pseudogene. This CDR3 is 14 amino acids long. DNA for the CDR3: TGTGCCAGCATCAATGAAAGACAGGCCTACGAGCAGTACTTC. Translated: CASINERQAYEQYF.

The J gene is TRBJ2-1, the V gene TRBV2; no clear D. From germline, CDR1 is SNHLY and CDR2 FYNNEI. The CDR3 contains 14 residues. Trimming removed 5 bases from V and 6 bases from J, with 14 bases in between. Here the CDR3 DNA reads TGTGCCAGCAGTTTCCGGGTAACGAGCAATGAGCAGTTCTTC. It is translated as CASSFRVTSNEQFF.

The chain combines TRBV7-9 with TRBJ1-4; 8 bases line up with TRBD1. The ends lost 6 bases at V and 7 bases at J; junction bases unmatched: 7. Per germline, CDR1 SEHNR and CDR2 FQNEAQ (reference sequence). The CDR3 totals 14 residues. As DNA, the CDR3 is TGTGCCAGCAGTCCTGGGACAGGTAGTGAAAAACTGTTTTTT. It yields the protein CASSPGTGSEKLFF.

The V gene is TRBV19, the J gene TRBJ1-1, with a possible D match to TRBD1 (5 bases). Germline V lookup: CDR1 LNHDA, CDR2 SQIVND (reference sequence). V was pared by 3 bases and J by 2 bases, with 13 bases between. The CDR3 has 15 residues. CDR3 protein: CASSIVGGGNTEAFF. CDR3 coding DNA: TGTGCCAGTAGTATCGTTGGGGGAGGTAACACTGAAGCTTTCTTT.

The rearrangement links TRBV2 to TRBJ2-2, with D possibly TRBD2 on 5 matching bases. The CDR3 is 14 amino acids. Trimming stripped 4 bases from V and 3 bases from J, with 9 bases between. Germline CDR1 SNHLY, CDR2 FYNNEI. CDR3 in amino acids: CASSVWEYTGELFF. The CDR3 DNA sequence: TGTGCCAGCAGTGTCTGGGAGTACACCGGGGAGCTGTTTTTT.

This clone was seen a single time. V is TRBV4-3 and J is TRBJ1-1; no clear D gene. Germline V CDR1 and CDR2: LGHNA, YSLEER. V was pared by 0 bases and J by 4 bases, with 9 bases between. The CDR3 loop spans 14 amino acids. The CDR3 here is CASSQESRGTEAFF. Here the CDR3 DNA reads TGCGCCAGCAGCCAAGAAAGTCGGGGCACTGAAGCTTTCTTT.

J is TRBJ1-2 and V is TRBV15; 10 bases agree with TRBD1. CDR3 length: 13 amino acids. Germline V lookup: CDR1 LNHNV, CDR2 YYDKDF (reference sequence). The V segment lost 11 bases and the J segment 8 bases; nucleotides outside the gene matches: 11. This CDR3 is CAANSGTGEGYTF. The CDR3 DNA follows: TGTGCCGCGAACTCCGGGACAGGGGAAGGCTACACCTTC.

V is TRBV5-5 and J is TRBJ2-1; unclear D gene. In germline, CDR1 is SGHKS, CDR2 YYEKEE (reference sequence). This CDR3 is built from 15 residues. Trimming took 3 bases from V and 0 from J, leaving 10 bases between them. The CDR3 region is CASSSQDHSYNEQFF. CDR3 sequence (DNA): TGTGCCAGCAGCTCCCAGGATCACTCCTACAATGAGCAGTTCTTC.

The chain employs TRBV5-1 and TRBJ2-2; D unclear. The CDR3 runs 15 residues. Trimming shortened V by 5 bases and J by 1 base, and 12 bases separated the two germline ends. Germline assignment: CDR1 SGHRS and CDR2 YFSETQ. CDR3 bases: TGCGCCAGCAGACCCAGGCCAGAGAACACCGGGGAGCTGTTTTTT. It translates to CASRPRPENTGELFF. The variable domain in full, with the rest retrieved from reference TRBV5-1 and TRBJ2-2, is KAGVTQTPRYLIKTRGQQVTLSCSPISGHRSVSWYQQTPGQGLQFLFEYFSETQRNKGNFPGRFSGRQFSNSRSEMNVSTLELGDSALYLCASRPRPENTGELFFGEGSRLTVL.

The rearrangement links TRBV4-1 to TRBJ1-5; 8 bases agree with TRBD1. This CDR3 has 15 amino acids. Losses at the gene ends were 2 bases for V and 3 bases for J; bases not matched to a gene: 3. CDR1 MGHRA and CDR2 YSYEKL come from the germline V gene. The CDR3, as DNA: TGCGCCAGCAGCCAATCGGACAGGGACAATCAGCCCCAGCATTTT. It is translated as CASSQSDRDNQPQHF.

This rearrangement joins TRBV19 to TRBJ2-1; D uncertain. The CDR3 loop spans 12 amino acids. Germline CDR1 LNHDA, CDR2 SQIVND (reference sequence). V lost 3 bases and J 7 bases, leaving 7 bases between the germline ends. In nucleotides, the CDR3 is TGTGCCAGTAGTATTTACACGAATGAGCAGTTCTTC. Its protein product is CASSIYTNEQFF.

The chain joins TRBV7-8 to TRBJ1-2; 7 nucleotides line up with TRBD1. Trimming removed 4 bases from V and 0 bases from J; junction bases left unmatched: 5. Germline CDR1 reads SGHVS; CDR2 reads FQNEAQ. There are 15 residues in the CDR3. CDR3 DNA sequence: TGTGCCAGCAGCTCCCGGGACAGCCCTAACTATGGCTACACCTTC. Translated, it gives CASSSRDSPNYGYTF.

As for this clone: This specimen includes other DNA sequences encoding the same CDR3. The rearrangement links TRBV6-1 to TRBJ2-3, with a tentative D call TRBD2 (7 bases). This CDR3 region has 15 residues. V dropped 1 base and J dropped 3 bases, with 11 bases sitting between them. Looked up from germline, CDR1 is MNHNS and CDR2 is SASEGT. This CDR3 is CASSEGGGSTDTQYF. In DNA, the CDR3 is TGTGCCAGCAGTGAAGGCGGGGGCTCGACAGATACGCAGTATTTT.

This clone came up a few times. V usage is TRBV11-3 and J usage is TRBJ1-2, with 10 bases matching TRBD1. In germline, CDR1 is SGHNT, CDR2 YENEEA. CDR3 size: 15 residues. The junction had 8 bases not matched to a gene; V was cut back by 4 bases and J by 6 bases. Here the CDR3 reads CASSSSETGGHGYTF. CDR3 in DNA: TGTGCCAGCAGCTCCTCCGAGACAGGGGGCCATGGCTACACCTTC. The whole variable domain, filled in from reference TRBV11-3 and TRBJ1-2, reads EAGVVQSPRYKIIEKKQPVAFWCNPISGHNTLYWYLQNLGQGPELLIRYENEEAVDDSQLPKDRFSAERLKGVDSTLKIQPAELGDSAVYLCASSSSETGGHGYTFGSGTRLTVV.

The CDR3 DNA is TGTGCCAGCTCACCACAGGGGGTGAAGAACACTGAAGCTTTCTTT. This gives the protein CASSPQGVKNTEAFF. V is TRBV18 and J is TRBJ1-1; possible D gene TRBD1, 6 bases. Deletions cut 1 base from V and 1 base from J, with 10 bases between. The V gene's germline CDR1 is KGHSH and CDR2 LQKENI. The CDR3 has 15 amino acids.

About this clone: Sequence at one end of the junction differs from germline and may be a read error. The V gene is TRBV5-5, the J gene TRBJ1-6; D unclear. CDR1 is SGHKS, CDR2 YYEKEE, per germline (reference sequence). The CDR3 length is 16 residues. CDR3: CASNLEQRPRDSPLHF. CDR3 nucleotides: TGTGCCAGCAACTTGGAGCAGAGGCCAAGAGATTCACCCCTCCACTTT.

The chain links TRBV5-6 to TRBJ2-7; TRBD1 aligns across 7 bases. In germline, CDR1 is SGHDT, CDR2 YYEEEE. The V segment lost 0 bases and the J segment 3 bases; nucleotides outside the gene matches: 0. This CDR3 has 13 residues. CDR3 nucleotide sequence: TGTGCCAGCAGCTTGGACAGGGGCTACGAGCAGTACTTC. It is translated as CASSLDRGYEQYF.

The gene calls are TRBV30 and TRBJ1-5, with a weak D call TRBD1 (6 bases). The CDR3 extends over 14 amino acids. Germline V gene data show CDR1 as GTSNPN and CDR2 as SVGIG (reference sequence). V gave up 5 bases and J gave up 1 base, with 12 bases separating them. CDR3 bases: TGTGCCTGGGACAGGTCCCTAAGCAATCAGCCCCAGCATTTT. Protein product: CAWDRSLSNQPQHF. The whole variable domain, filled in from reference TRBV30 and TRBJ1-5, reads SQTIHQWPATLVQPVGSPLSLECTVEGTSNPNLYWYRQAAGRGLQLLFYSVGIGQISSEVPQNLSASRPQDRQFILSSKKLLLSDSGFYLCAWDRSLSNQPQHFGDGTRLSIL.

The genes are TRBV7-6 and TRBJ2-7; TRBD1 matches 8 bases. Trimming removed 3 bases from V and 0 bases from J; junction bases left unmatched: 7. The CDR3 has 16 amino acids. From germline, CDR1 is SGHVS and CDR2 FNYEAQ. The CDR3 nucleotides read TGTGCCAGCAGCTTCTTGGGGGACAGGAGCTCCTACGAGCAGTACTTC. Translation: CASSFLGDRSSYEQYF.

This clone has just one count. J is TRBJ2-7 and V is TRBV10-3, with 7 bases aligning to TRBD1. The CDR3 length is 17 residues. The germline V gene has CDR1 ENHRY and CDR2 SYGVKD. The J segment lost 4 bases and the V segment lost 6 bases, leaving 18 bases of the junction unmatched. The CDR3 DNA reads TGTGCCATCAGGGATCCGGGACAGCCAGGGGTCCTTTACGAGCAGTACTTC. Translated: CAIRDPGQPGVLYEQYF.

The chain has TRBV4-1 and TRBJ2-1; tentative D call: TRBD1 (6 bases). V gave up 0 bases and J gave up 10 bases, with 16 bases separating them. Germline V gives CDR1 MGHRA, CDR2 YSYEKL. CDR3 length equals 15 residues. CDR3 DNA sequence: TGCGCCAGCAGCCAAGATGGGGCTCCCGGGACAGAGCAGTTCTTC. This encodes CASSQDGAPGTEQFF.